One and the same sample provided the 32 T cell receptor beta chains below, sequenced in a study of cytomegalovirus exposure and HLA in healthy donors. Researchers ran the PCR with 60 Vbeta and 13 Jbeta primers. Profiled with immunoSEQ multiplex PCR; TCRdb holds only in-frame clones, not every one. The sample consists of some 54,000 clones, more than 75% of them appearing once. Sequenced input: PBMCs. The receptors originated from a male donor in good health and CMV-seronegative.

For the CDR3, the DNA is TGTGCCAGCAGTTACAACTACGAGCAGTACTTC. It yields the protein CASSYNYEQYF. This chain links TRBV25-1 with TRBJ2-7; D gene uncertain. The germline CDR1 and CDR2 sequences are MGHDK and SYGVNS. Trimming removed 5 bases at V and 3 bases at J, with 5 bases between. CDR3 length: 11 amino acids.

The sample holds one count of this clone. The chain couples TRBV21-1 to TRBJ2-1; the DNA was not compared with TRBD1, the D call given in the table. TRBV21-1 is a listed pseudogene. This CDR3 has 16 amino acids. The CDR3 loop reads CASSKAMQGPYNEQFF. CDR3 in DNA: TGTGCCAGCAGCAAAGCCATGCAGGGGCCCTACAATGAGCAGTTCTTC.

The V and J genes are TRBV5-4 and TRBJ2-1; 15 bases fit TRBD2. The CDR3 sequence is 16 residues long. Germline lookup yields CDR1 SGHNT and CDR2 YYREEE (reference sequence). Trimming cost V 4 bases and J 8 bases; bases outside gene matches: 7. The CDR3 is CASSPGLAGGLDEQFF. CDR3 bases: TGTGCCAGCAGCCCCGGACTAGCGGGGGGGTTAGATGAGCAGTTCTTC.

This clone occurred a few times. The chain carries TRBV7-6 and TRBJ2-7; 10 bases agree with TRBD2. Losses at the gene ends were 1 base for V and 2 bases for J; bases not matched to a gene: 2. The CDR3 runs 15 residues. Germline assignment: CDR1 SGHVS and CDR2 FNYEAQ. CDR3 sequence: CASSLVLAGAYEQYF. The CDR3 DNA reads as TGTGCCAGCAGCTTAGTCCTAGCGGGAGCCTACGAGCAGTACTTC.

The genes are TRBV6-5 and TRBJ1-1; D remains unclear. V gave up 5 bases and J gave up 7 bases, with 8 bases separating them. The CDR3 is 11 amino acids. In germline, CDR1 is MNHEY, CDR2 SVGAGI. Here the CDR3 reads CASSRGIEAFF. The DNA for the CDR3 is TGTGCCAGCAGTCGCGGCATTGAAGCTTTCTTT.

This chain joins TRBV4-2 and TRBJ1-5; TRBD1 matches at 8 bases. The V gene's germline CDR1 is LGHNA and CDR2 YNFKEQ. This CDR3 is 15 amino acids long. V was clipped by 2 bases and J by 3 bases; unmatched bases: 3. The CDR3 DNA follows: TGTGCCAGCAGCCAAACAGGGGGAAACAATCAGCCCCAGCATTTT. Its protein is CASSQTGGNNQPQHF.

The chain combines TRBV6-1 with TRBJ2-3; 9 bases are shared with TRBD1. This CDR3 is 15 amino acids long. The trim removed 7 bases at V and 5 bases at J, leaving 10 bases unmatched. CDR1 MNHNS and CDR2 SASEGT come from the germline V gene. The CDR3 DNA reads as TGTGCCAGCAACGTACAGGGGGCGCGTGGAGATACGCAGTATTTT. This encodes CASNVQGARGDTQYF.

The chain is built from TRBV7-2 and TRBJ1-5, with D uncertain. The ends were cut back, 5 bases at V and 0 bases at J, with 11 bases in the middle. CDR3 size: 15 residues. Germline V gene lookup returns CDR1 SGHTA and CDR2 FQGNSA. In DNA form, the CDR3 reads TGTGCCAGCAGCGCAGGCCCATATAGCAATCAGCCCCAGCATTTT. This sequence encodes CASSAGPYSNQPQHF.

V is TRBV15 and J is TRBJ2-5, with a possible D match to TRBD1 (5 bases). Germline CDR1 and CDR2: LNHNV and YYDKDF (reference sequence). V dropped 5 bases and J dropped 0 bases, with 13 bases sitting between them. This CDR3 is built from 15 residues. CDR3 sequence (DNA): TGTGCCACCAGCCAACGGGCAGGGTACCAAGAGACCCAGTACTTC. Protein sequence: CATSQRAGYQETQYF.

The chain couples TRBV9 to TRBJ1-1, with D tentatively TRBD1 (5 bases). Trimming took 3 bases from V and 2 from J, leaving 14 bases between them. CDR3 length: 15 amino acids. Germline V lookup: CDR1 SGDLS, CDR2 YYNGEE. CDR3 in amino acids: CASSAGGGVNTEAFF. CDR3 DNA: TGTGCCAGCAGCGCCGGGGGAGGTGTTAACACTGAAGCTTTCTTT. Full variable domain (missing parts from reference TRBV9 and TRBJ1-1): DSGVTQTPKHLITATGQRVTLRCSPRSGDLSVYWYQQSLDQGLQFLIQYYNGEERAKGNILERFSAQQFPDLHSELNLSSLELGDSALYFCASSAGGGVNTEAFFGQGTRLTVV.

This clone was counted only a few times. The genes are TRBV10-3 and TRBJ1-2, with D tentatively TRBD1 (5 bases). From germline, CDR1 is ENHRY and CDR2 SYGVKD. The CDR3 extends over 12 amino acids. V was trimmed by 7 bases and J by 8 bases, leaving 14 bases between them. The DNA of the CDR3 is TGTGCCATCACCGGGGGGGTGGAAGGCTACACCTTC. Translating gives CAITGGVEGYTF.

The chain employs TRBV27 and TRBJ2-1; D may be TRBD1 (6 bases). The length of the CDR3 is 14 residues. CDR1 and CDR2 from the germline V gene are MNHEY and SMNVEV (reference sequence). Trimming took 7 bases from V and 2 from J, leaving 12 bases between them. CDR3 coding DNA: TGTGCCAGCACCCCGACAGGCCCCTACAATGAGCAGTTCTTC. Translation gives CASTPTGPYNEQFF.

The genes are TRBV21-1 and TRBJ2-3; TRBD1, the D gene given by the table, was not confirmed from the DNA. TRBV21-1 is recorded as a pseudogene. This CDR3 region has 15 residues. CDR3 region: CASSKGRQGADTQYF. In DNA, the CDR3 is TGTGCCAGCAGCAAAGGACGGCAGGGTGCAGATACGCAGTATTTT.

The chain joins TRBV5-1 to TRBJ2-3; D call uncertain. The CDR3 runs to 13 residues. Trimming cost V 2 bases and J 0 bases, with 4 bases left between them. Germline CDR1 and CDR2: SGHRS and YFSETQ. The CDR3 loop is CASSFGSTDTQYF. The CDR3 bases are TGCGCCAGCAGCTTCGGTAGCACAGATACGCAGTATTTT. Full variable domain (remainder filled in from reference TRBV5-1 and TRBJ2-3): KAGVTQTPRYLIKTRGQQVTLSCSPISGHRSVSWYQQTPGQGLQFLFEYFSETQRNKGNFPGRFSGRQFSNSRSEMNVSTLELGDSALYLCASSFGSTDTQYFGPGTRLTVL.

The rearrangement uses TRBV7-2 and TRBJ2-1; D might be TRBD1 (6 bases). V lost 6 bases and J lost 0, with 12 bases in between. The CDR3 totals 15 residues. Germline V gene lookup returns CDR1 SGHTA and CDR2 FQGNSA. The CDR3 loop reads CASRGARGSYNEQFF. The CDR3 nucleotides are TGTGCCAGCAGGGGGGCCAGGGGCTCCTACAATGAGCAGTTCTTC.

Worth noting for this clone: At one end the junction does not follow the germline gene, possibly because of a read error. The V gene is TRBV7-7, the J gene TRBJ2-7; 7 bases agree with TRBD1. This CDR3 has 13 residues. Per germline, CDR1 SSHAT and CDR2 FNYEAQ (reference sequence). In nucleotides, the CDR3 is TGTGCTAGCAACTTAGGGACAGCCTACGAGCAGTACTTC. This encodes CASNLGTAYEQYF.

V and J are TRBV7-6 and TRBJ2-2, with a weak D call TRBD2 (6 bases). Germline V gives CDR1 SGHVS, CDR2 FNYEAQ. Trimming stripped 1 base from V and 8 bases from J, with 17 bases between. The CDR3 is made up of 16 amino acids. This CDR3 reads CASSLVSAGLWGELFF. In DNA, the CDR3 is TGTGCCAGCAGCTTAGTTTCGGCGGGGCTATGGGGGGAGCTGTTTTTT. Drawing the rest from reference TRBV7-6 and TRBJ2-2, the complete variable domain is GAGVSQSPRYKVTKRGQDVALRCDPISGHVSLYWYRQALGQGPEFLTYFNYEAQQDKSGLPNDRFSAERPEGSISTLTIQRTEQRDSAMYRCASSLVSAGLWGELFFGEGSRLTVL.

The chain couples TRBV6-4 to TRBJ2-7; D unresolved. Trimming removed 8 bases at V and 7 bases at J, with 6 bases between. CDR1 MRHNA and CDR2 SNTAGT come from the germline V gene. This CDR3 is 9 amino acids long. The CDR3, as DNA: TGTGCCAGCTTAGAGGAGCAGTACTTC. Protein product: CASLEEQYF.

The chain carries TRBV7-3 and TRBJ2-7, with D perhaps TRBD2 (5 bases). The CDR3 runs to 16 residues. Germline V gives CDR1 SGHTA, CDR2 FQGTGA. V lost 5 bases and J lost 6, with 23 bases in between. This CDR3 is CASSRYRDMFMGEQYF. Here the CDR3 DNA reads TGTGCCAGCAGCCGATACCGGGATATGTTTATGGGCGAGCAGTACTTC.

This clone was seen once. This chain joins TRBV6-5 and TRBJ1-1, with D unclear. The germline V gene has CDR1 MNHEY and CDR2 SVGAGI. The CDR3 is made up of 12 amino acids. V lost 6 bases to trimming and J lost 4 bases, with 9 bases between them. The CDR3, as DNA: TGTGCCAGCAGGCCCCGCGGCACTGAAGCTTTCTTT. Translating it yields CASRPRGTEAFF.

The chain employs TRBV7-3 and TRBJ2-2; D might be TRBD2 (7 bases). The CDR3 contains 17 residues. CDR1 is SGHTA, CDR2 FQGTGA, per germline. Trimming pared 1 base from V and 3 bases from J, leaving 15 bases between. CDR3 sequence (DNA): TGTGCCAGCAGCTTAATAGGGGGGGGGCCCCACACCGGGGAGCTGTTTTTT. Protein: CASSLIGGGPHTGELFF.

CDR3 residues: CASSLGLAGGSYNEQFF. CDR3 coding DNA: TGTGCCAGCAGTCTCGGACTAGCGGGTGGCTCCTACAATGAGCAGTTCTTC. The genes are TRBV2 and TRBJ2-1, with 11 bases that match TRBD2. The CDR3 loop spans 17 amino acids. With 5 bases clipped from V and 0 bases from J, the junction kept 6 bases outside the gene matches. The germline CDR1 and CDR2 sequences are SNHLY and FYNNEI. Based on the CDR3 plus reference TRBV2 and TRBJ2-1, the full variable domain is EPEVTQTPSHQVTQMGQEVILRCVPISNHLYFYWYRQILGQKVEFLVSFYNNEISEKSEIFDDQFSVERPDGSNFTLKIRSTKLEDSAMYFCASSLGLAGGSYNEQFFGPGTRLTVL.

This sequence joins TRBV15 and TRBJ2-2; TRBD1 might be the D (5 bases). The CDR3 covers 16 residues. Per the germline V gene, CDR1 is LNHNV and CDR2 is YYDKDF (reference sequence). V shed 0 bases and J shed 6 bases, with 14 bases lying between them. The DNA for the CDR3 is TGTGCCACCAGCAGAGACCCCTCCGACAGCGCCGGGGAGCTGTTTTTT. Its protein product is CATSRDPSDSAGELFF.

CDR3 coding DNA: TGCGCCAGCAGCCAAGGCGCTACCGGGACAGAGAATTCACCCCTCCACTTT. It specifies CASSQGATGTENSPLHF. V and J are TRBV4-3 and TRBJ1-6; 7 nucleotides line up with TRBD1. V lost 1 base and J lost 7; bases outside the gene matches: 10. The CDR3 is made up of 17 amino acids. Germline-derived CDR1 and CDR2 are LGHNA and YSLEER.

The V call is TRBV21-1, the J call TRBJ2-5; the table's TRBD2 call for D was not verified on the DNA. TRBV21-1 is reported as a pseudogene. This CDR3 region has 16 residues. In DNA, the CDR3 is TGTGCCCCCTCGGGGGGGACTAGCGGGGCGAAAGAGACCCAGTACTTC. Residues: CAPSGGTSGAKETQYF.

V and J are TRBV18 and TRBJ1-2, with D maybe TRBD1 (6 bases). The V gene lost 1 base and the J gene lost 7 bases, with 13 bases spanning the gap. The length of the CDR3 is 14 residues. Per the germline V gene, CDR1 is KGHSH and CDR2 is LQKENI. CDR3 region: CASSPLQGLSGYTF. The DNA of the CDR3 is TGTGCCAGCTCACCACTACAGGGACTAAGTGGCTACACCTTC.

This clone was detected once. V and J are TRBV7-8 and TRBJ2-7, with TRBD1 as a possible D gene (5 bases). Germline loops: CDR1 SGHVS, CDR2 FQNEAQ. The CDR3 loop spans 16 amino acids. V was cut by 5 bases and J by 3 bases, with 20 bases left in between. CDR3 nucleotides: TGTGCCAGCAGCCCCAGCGATCCGACAGAGTACTACGAGCAGTACTTC. This encodes CASSPSDPTEYYEQYF.

V and J are TRBV9 and TRBJ2-5; 9 bases map to TRBD2. This CDR3 contains 15 residues. Germline V gene lookup returns CDR1 SGDLS and CDR2 YYNGEE. With V trimmed by 0 bases and J by 2 bases, 2 bases remained unmatched. The CDR3 loop reads CASSVGLAEQETQYF. In DNA form, the CDR3 reads TGTGCCAGCAGCGTAGGACTAGCGGAGCAAGAGACCCAGTACTTC.

The CDR3 reads CASSSRTSGGNNEQFF. The CDR3 DNA reads as TGTGCCAGCAGTTCGAGGACTAGCGGGGGTAACAATGAGCAGTTCTTC. This chain joins TRBV6-5 and TRBJ2-1; 13 nucleotides line up with TRBD2. CDR1 and CDR2 (germline): MNHEY, SVGAGI. This CDR3 has 16 amino acids. The J segment lost 5 bases and the V segment lost 4 bases, leaving 5 bases of the junction unmatched.

For the CDR3, the DNA is TGTGCCAGCAGGAGGGCAGAAACTAACTATGGCTACACCTTC. Its translation is CASRRAETNYGYTF. This chain connects TRBV6-4 to TRBJ1-2; D is ambiguous. Germline assignment: CDR1 MRHNA and CDR2 SNTAGT. V was pared by 6 bases and J by 0 bases, with 11 bases between. CDR3 length: 14 amino acids.

This rearrangement joins TRBV29-1 to TRBJ1-3, with D possibly TRBD1 on 5 matching bases. Trimming shortened V by 3 bases and J by 0 bases, and 9 bases separated the two germline ends. The CDR3 is 14 amino acids. Germline assignment: CDR1 SQVTM and CDR2 ANQGSEA. The CDR3 region has the DNA TGCAGCGTTGAGGAGGGGAGCTCTGGAAACACCATATATTTT. It yields the protein CSVEEGSSGNTIYF.

The chain has TRBV30 and TRBJ2-3; D possibly corresponds to TRBD1 (6 bases). Germline loops: CDR1 GTSNPN, CDR2 SVGIG (reference sequence). The CDR3 contains 13 residues. CDR3 protein: CAARGLGADTQYF. DNA for the CDR3: TGTGCGGCCAGGGGTTTGGGGGCAGATACGCAGTATTTT.